The entry below describes one TCR beta chain. Its specificity is not known. PCR primers comprised 60 Vbeta and 13 Jbeta primers. Original analysis: Around 11 million of about 88 million unique TCR beta chains were shared, per a later count. Repertoires were generated with immunoSEQ multiplex PCR, while TCRdb's copy carries only in-frame clones and drops some. V and J calls and clone size come straight from that table; D and trimming were deduced from the DNA. The repertoire holds 60,000 to 70,000 clones, with about four fifths as singletons. This CDR3 is 13 amino acids long. Trimming shortened V by 3 bases and J by 3 bases, and 8 bases separated the two germline ends. The germline V gene encodes CDR1 LNHDA and CDR2 SQIVND (reference sequence). This specimen belongs to a study of cytomegalovirus exposure and HLA in healthy donors. Study conclusions and caveats: The classifier, whose performance was assessed in both the original and validation cohorts, reportedly diagnosed cytomegalovirus status with high specificity and sensitivity.

This sequence was found in a woman aged 25 to 39 in good health and CMV-seronegative. Source material: PBMCs. The genes are TRBV19 and TRBJ1-1; D is possibly TRBD1 (5 bases). The CDR3 DNA is TGTGCCAGTAGTATGGAGGGGTACACTGAAGCTTTCTTT. This gives the protein CASSMEGYTEAFF.